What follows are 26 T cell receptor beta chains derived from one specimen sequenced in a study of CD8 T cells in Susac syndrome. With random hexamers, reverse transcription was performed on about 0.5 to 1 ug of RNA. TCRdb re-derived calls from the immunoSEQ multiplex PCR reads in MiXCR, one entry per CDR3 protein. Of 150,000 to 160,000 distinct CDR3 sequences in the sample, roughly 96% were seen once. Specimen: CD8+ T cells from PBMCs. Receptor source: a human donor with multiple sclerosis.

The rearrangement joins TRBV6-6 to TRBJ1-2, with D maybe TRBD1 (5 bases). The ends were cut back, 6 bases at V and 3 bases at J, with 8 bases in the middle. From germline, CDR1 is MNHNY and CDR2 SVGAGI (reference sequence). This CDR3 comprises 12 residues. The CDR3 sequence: CASSGADYGYTF. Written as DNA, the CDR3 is TGTGCCAGCAGCGGGGCGGACTATGGCTACACCTTC.

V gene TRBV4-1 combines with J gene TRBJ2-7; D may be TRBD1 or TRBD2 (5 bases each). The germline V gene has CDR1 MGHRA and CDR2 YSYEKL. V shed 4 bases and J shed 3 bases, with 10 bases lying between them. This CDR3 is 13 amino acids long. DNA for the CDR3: TGCGCCAGCAGCCCCCGGGACGACTACGAGCAGTACTTC. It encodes CASSPRDDYEQYF.

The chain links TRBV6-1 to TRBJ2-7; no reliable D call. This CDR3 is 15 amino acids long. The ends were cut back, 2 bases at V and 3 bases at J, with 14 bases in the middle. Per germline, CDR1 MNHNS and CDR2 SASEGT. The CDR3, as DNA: TGTGCCAGCAGTGAACTAGGGCAGCCAGACTACGAGCAGTACGTC. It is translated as CASSELGQPDYEQYV.

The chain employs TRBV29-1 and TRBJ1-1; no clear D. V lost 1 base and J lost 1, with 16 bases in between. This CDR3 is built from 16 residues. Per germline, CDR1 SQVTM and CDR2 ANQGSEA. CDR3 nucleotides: TGCAGCGTTGAAGGGTTTGTTGAGAACACGAACACTGAAGCTTTCTTT. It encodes CSVEGFVENTNTEAFF.

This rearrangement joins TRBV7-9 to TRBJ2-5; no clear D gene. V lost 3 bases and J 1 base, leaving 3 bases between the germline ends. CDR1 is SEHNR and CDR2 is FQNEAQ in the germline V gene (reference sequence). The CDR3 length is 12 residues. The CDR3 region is CASSLIQETQYF. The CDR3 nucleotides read TGTGCCAGCAGCTTGATCCAAGAGACCCAGTACTTC.

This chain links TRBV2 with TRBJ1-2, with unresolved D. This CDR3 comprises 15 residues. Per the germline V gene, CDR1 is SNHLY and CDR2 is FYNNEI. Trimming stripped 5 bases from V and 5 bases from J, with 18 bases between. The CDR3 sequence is CASSPEGLGSYGYTF. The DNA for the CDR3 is TGTGCCAGCAGTCCAGAAGGGCTTGGTAGTTATGGCTACACCTTC.

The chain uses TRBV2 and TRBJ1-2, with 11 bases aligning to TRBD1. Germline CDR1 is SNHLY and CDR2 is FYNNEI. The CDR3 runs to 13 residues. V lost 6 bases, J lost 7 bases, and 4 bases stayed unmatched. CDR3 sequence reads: CASSGQGAGGYTF. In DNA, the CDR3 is TGTGCCAGCAGCGGACAGGGGGCGGGTGGCTACACCTTC.

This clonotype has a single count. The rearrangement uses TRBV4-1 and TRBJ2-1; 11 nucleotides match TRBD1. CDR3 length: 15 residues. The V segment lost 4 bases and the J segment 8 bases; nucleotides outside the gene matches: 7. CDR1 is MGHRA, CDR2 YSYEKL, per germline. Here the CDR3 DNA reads TGCGCCAGCAGCCCCGGACAGGGGGCTCCATATGAGCAGTTCTTC. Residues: CASSPGQGAPYEQFF.

CDR3 nucleotide sequence: TGCAGTGCAAGGACAGGTGATGAGCAGTTCTTC. This encodes CSARTGDEQFF. The V gene is TRBV20-1, the J gene TRBJ2-1; the match to TRBD1 covers 7 bases. The CDR3 runs 11 residues. V shed 6 bases, J shed 8 bases, and the junction held 4 bases outside the gene matches. Germline values: CDR1 DFQATT, CDR2 SNEGSKA (reference sequence).

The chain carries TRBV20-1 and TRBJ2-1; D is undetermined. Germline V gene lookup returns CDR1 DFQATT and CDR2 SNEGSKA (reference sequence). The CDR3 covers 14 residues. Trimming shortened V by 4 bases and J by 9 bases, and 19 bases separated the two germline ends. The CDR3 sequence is CSATDFESIGEQFF. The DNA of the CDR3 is TGCAGTGCTACTGACTTTGAGTCGATTGGTGAGCAGTTCTTC.

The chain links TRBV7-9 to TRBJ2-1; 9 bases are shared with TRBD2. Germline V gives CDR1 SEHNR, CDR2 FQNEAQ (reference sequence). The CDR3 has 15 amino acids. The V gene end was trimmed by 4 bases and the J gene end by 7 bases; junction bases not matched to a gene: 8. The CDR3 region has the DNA TGTGCCAGCAGCTCCCACCCAGGACTAGCGAATGAGCAGTTCTTC. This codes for CASSSHPGLANEQFF.

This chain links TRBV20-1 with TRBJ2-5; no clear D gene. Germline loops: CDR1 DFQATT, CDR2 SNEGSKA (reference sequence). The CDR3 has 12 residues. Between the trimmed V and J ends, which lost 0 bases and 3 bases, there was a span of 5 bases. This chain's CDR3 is CSARDTKETQYF. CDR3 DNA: TGCAGTGCTAGAGACACAAAAGAGACCCAGTACTTC.

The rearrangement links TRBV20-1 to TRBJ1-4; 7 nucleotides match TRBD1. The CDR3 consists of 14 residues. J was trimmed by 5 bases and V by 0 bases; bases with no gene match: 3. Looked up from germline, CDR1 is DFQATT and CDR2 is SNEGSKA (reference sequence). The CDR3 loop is CSAREGQKNEKLFF. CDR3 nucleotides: TGCAGTGCTAGAGAGGGACAGAAGAATGAAAAACTGTTTTTT.

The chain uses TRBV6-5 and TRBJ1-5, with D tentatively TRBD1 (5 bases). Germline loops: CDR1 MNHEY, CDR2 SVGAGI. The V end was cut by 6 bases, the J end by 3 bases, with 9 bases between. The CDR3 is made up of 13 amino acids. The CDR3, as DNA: TGTGCCAGCAGACCAGGGTACAATCAGCCCCAGCATTTT. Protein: CASRPGYNQPQHF.

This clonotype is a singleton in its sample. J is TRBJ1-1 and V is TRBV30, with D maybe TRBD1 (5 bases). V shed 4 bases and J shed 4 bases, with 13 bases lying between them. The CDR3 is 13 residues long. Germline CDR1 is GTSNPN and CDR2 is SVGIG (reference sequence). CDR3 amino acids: CAWNEGLITEAFF. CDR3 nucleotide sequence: TGTGCCTGGAACGAGGGGTTGATCACTGAAGCTTTCTTT. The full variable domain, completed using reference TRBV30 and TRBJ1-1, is SQTIHQWPATLVQPVGSPLSLECTVEGTSNPNLYWYRQAAGRGLQLLFYSVGIGQISSEVPQNLSASRPQDRQFILSSKKLLLSDSGFYLCAWNEGLITEAFFGQGTRLTVV.

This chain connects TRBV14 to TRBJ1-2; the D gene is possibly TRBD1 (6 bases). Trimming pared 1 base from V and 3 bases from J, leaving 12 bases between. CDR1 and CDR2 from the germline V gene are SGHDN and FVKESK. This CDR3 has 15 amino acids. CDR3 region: CASSQVDRTDYGYTF. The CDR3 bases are TGTGCCAGCAGCCAAGTCGACAGGACGGACTATGGCTACACCTTC.

The CDR3 DNA reads TGTGCCAGCAGCGACTCTAGCGGGGGTCACTACAATGAGCAGTTCTTC. Protein sequence: CASSDSSGGHYNEQFF. V gene TRBV9 combines with J gene TRBJ2-1; TRBD2 matches 10 bases. This CDR3 is built from 16 residues. Germline V gene lookup returns CDR1 SGDLS and CDR2 YYNGEE. Trimming took 3 bases from V and 3 from J; bases not matched to a gene: 6.

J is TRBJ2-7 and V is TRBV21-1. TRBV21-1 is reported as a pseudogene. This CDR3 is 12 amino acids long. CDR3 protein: CASSKFLYEQYV. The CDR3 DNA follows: TGTGCCAGCAGCAAATTTCTCTACGAGCAGTACGTC.

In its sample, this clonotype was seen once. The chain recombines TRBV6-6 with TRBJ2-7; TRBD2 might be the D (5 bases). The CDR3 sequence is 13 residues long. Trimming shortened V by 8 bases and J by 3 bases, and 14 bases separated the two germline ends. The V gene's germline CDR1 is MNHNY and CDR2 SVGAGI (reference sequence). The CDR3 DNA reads TGTGCCAGCGGTCAACGACGGGGCTACGAGCAGTACTTC. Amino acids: CASGQRRGYEQYF.

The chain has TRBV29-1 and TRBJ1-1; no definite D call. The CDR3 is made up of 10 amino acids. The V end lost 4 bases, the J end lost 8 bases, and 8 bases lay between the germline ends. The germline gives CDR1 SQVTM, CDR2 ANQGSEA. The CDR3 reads CSVGAGEAFF. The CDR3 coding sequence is TGCAGCGTTGGGGCCGGCGAAGCTTTCTTT.

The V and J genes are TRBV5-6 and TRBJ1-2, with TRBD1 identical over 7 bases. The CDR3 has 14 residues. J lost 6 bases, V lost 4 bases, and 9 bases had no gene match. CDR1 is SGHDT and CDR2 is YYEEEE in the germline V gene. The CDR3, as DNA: TGTGCCAGCAGCCTGACAGGGATCGACGATGGCTACACCTTC. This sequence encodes CASSLTGIDDGYTF.

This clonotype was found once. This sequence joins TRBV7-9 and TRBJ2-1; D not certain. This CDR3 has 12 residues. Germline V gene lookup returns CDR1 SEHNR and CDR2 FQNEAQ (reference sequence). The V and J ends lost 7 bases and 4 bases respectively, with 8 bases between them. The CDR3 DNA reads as TGTGCCAGCACCCGCGAGTACAATGAGCAGTTCTTC. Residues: CASTREYNEQFF. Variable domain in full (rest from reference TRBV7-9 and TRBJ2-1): DTGVSQNPRHKITKRGQNVTFRCDPISEHNRLYWYRQTLGQGPEFLTYFQNEAQLEKSRLLSDRFSAERPKGSFSTLEIQRTEQGDSAMYLCASTREYNEQFFGPGTRLTVL.

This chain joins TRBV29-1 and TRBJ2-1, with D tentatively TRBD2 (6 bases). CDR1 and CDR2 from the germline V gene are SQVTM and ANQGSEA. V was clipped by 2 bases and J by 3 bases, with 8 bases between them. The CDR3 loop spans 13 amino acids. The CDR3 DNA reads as TGCAGCGTTGAAACGGGGGACTACAATGAGCAGTTCTTC. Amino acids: CSVETGDYNEQFF.

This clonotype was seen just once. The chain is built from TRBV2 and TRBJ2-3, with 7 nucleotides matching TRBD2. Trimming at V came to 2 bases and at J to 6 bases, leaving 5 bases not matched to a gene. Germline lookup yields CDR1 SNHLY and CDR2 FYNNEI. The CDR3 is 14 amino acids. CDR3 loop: CASSERDYRDTQYF. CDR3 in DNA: TGTGCCAGCAGTGAACGGGACTATCGGGATACGCAGTATTTT.

The CDR3 DNA follows: TGTGCCAGTAACAGCGGCGGGGGGGCAGAGGCGCAGTATTTT. Translated: CASNSGGGAEAQYF. The chain uses TRBV19 and TRBJ2-3; TRBD2 matches 9 bases. The germline V gene has CDR1 LNHDA and CDR2 SQIVND (reference sequence). The V and J ends lost 7 bases and 10 bases, in that order; junction bases with no gene match: 12. The CDR3 length is 14 residues.

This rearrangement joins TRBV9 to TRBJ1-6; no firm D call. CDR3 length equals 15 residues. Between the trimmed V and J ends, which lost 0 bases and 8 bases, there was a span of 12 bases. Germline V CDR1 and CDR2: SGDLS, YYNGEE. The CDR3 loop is CASSVGVDLDSPLHF. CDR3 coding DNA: TGTGCCAGCAGCGTAGGGGTAGATCTGGATTCACCCCTCCACTTT.